This T cell receptor (beta chain) was identified during a study of blood T cells in healthy people across ages. General study findings and limits: The donors' CMV status was not determined, possibly confounding changes in expanded clonotypes.

Next came a second PCR, run for 7 to 11 cycles, which used a sample-barcoded 5' primer along with a J-beta primer mix. Each CDR3 protein gets one entry after TCRdb re-called the 5' RACE reads with MiXCR. The sample has roughly 2 million distinct CDR3 sequences, 49% seen once; the top ten hold more than 2%. A note on this clonotype: Its antigen is not known. An end of the junction differs from the germline gene, which may be a read error.

The CDR3 runs to 14 residues. In germline, CDR1 is SQVTM, CDR2 ANQGSEA. Material for sequencing was blood. The chain has TRBV29-1 and TRBJ2-1; 9 bases agree with TRBD2. This TCR came from a woman in her thirties or forties in good health. The CDR3 DNA reads as TGCAGCGTTGAAATAGCGGGGGTCTACAATGGGCAGTTCTTC. Its protein product is CSVEIAGVYNGQFF.